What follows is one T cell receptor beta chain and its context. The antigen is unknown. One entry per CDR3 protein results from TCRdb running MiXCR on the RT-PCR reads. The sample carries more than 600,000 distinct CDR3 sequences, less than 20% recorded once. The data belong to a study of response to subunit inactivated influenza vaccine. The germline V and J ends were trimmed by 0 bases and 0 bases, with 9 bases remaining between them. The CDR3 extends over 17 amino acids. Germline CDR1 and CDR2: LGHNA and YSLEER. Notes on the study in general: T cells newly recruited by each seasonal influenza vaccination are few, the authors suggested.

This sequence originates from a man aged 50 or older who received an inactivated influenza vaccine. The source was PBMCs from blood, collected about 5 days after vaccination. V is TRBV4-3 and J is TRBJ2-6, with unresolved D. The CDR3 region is CASSQDRYSSGANVLTF. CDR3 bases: TGCGCCAGCAGCCAAGATAGGTACAGCTCTGGGGCCAACGTCCTGACTTTC.